This T cell receptor (beta chain) was profiled in a study of identical twins. Whole-study results and caveats: It was possible that invariant MAIT and iNKT cells partly confounded the zero-insertion analyses.

Regarding this clonotype: Its antigen is as yet unknown.

Per the germline V gene, CDR1 is MDHEN and CDR2 is SYDVKM. The CDR3 has 16 residues. V lost 3 bases to trimming and J lost 1 base, with 14 bases between them. It was template switching that added a universal primer site, and there were unique molecular identifiers on the cDNA. TCRdb fed the 5' RACE reads into MiXCR, producing one record per CDR3 protein. The sample lists around 1.7 million distinct CDR3 sequences, less than 40% occurring once. Sequencing used cord blood. The rearrangement links TRBV28 to TRBJ2-3; tentatively, D is TRBD2 (7 bases). The sequence was collected from a newborn girl in good health. CDR3 nucleotides: TGTGCCAGCAGTTTTAGGGGGGGACGAGGCACAGATACGCAGTATTTT. Protein sequence: CASSFRGGRGTDTQYF.